This is a list of T cell receptor beta chains from one sample in a study of T cells in Graves' hyperthyroidism and ophthalmopathy. Each CDR3 protein is one row after TCRdb ran MiXCR on the multiplex PCR reads. The sample records hundreds of thousands of distinct CDR3 sequences, about 14% being singletons. Specimen: blood. The receptors here all came from a woman between 18 and 29 years old with Graves' hyperthyroidism. The CDR3 runs from the conserved cysteine through the conserved F or W. A D gene is named only where the DNA matches it firmly. Some rows mark clone size as missing; the rest say once, few, many or name a class of expanded clone.

D gene	clone size	V gene	J gene	CDR3 length	CDR3 protein	CDR3 DNA
TRBD1	many	TRBV27	TRBJ1-1	15	CASSFWDRDPSEAFF	TGTGCCAGCAGTTTTTGGGACAGGGATCCCTCCGAAGCTTTCTTT
TRBD1	many	TRBV20-1	TRBJ2-7	14	CSARSGQASYEQYF	TGCAGTGCTAGATCGGGACAGGCGTCCTACGAGCAGTACTTC
.	many	TRBV10-1	TRBJ2-3	12	CASRLVTDTQYF	TGCGCCAGCAGACTAGTAACCGATACGCAGTATTTT
TRBD2	.	TRBV24-1	TRBJ2-7	15	CATSDPRTSTDEQYF	TGTGCCACCTCCGACCCTAGGACTAGTACCGACGAGCAGTACTTC
.	many	TRBV6-2/TRBV6-3	TRBJ2-1	16	CASSPLGGVDDYEQFF	TGTGCCAGCAGCCCCTTGGGGGGAGTAGATGATTATGAGCAGTTCTTC
.	few	TRBV24-1	TRBJ2-7	13	CATITGDKYEQYF	TGTGCCACCATCACAGGTGATAAGTACGAGCAGTACTTC
.	many	TRBV7-8	TRBJ2-7	13	CASSLEGTYEQYF	TGTGCCAGCAGCTTAGAGGGGACTTACGAGCAGTACTTC
TRBD1	many	TRBV18	TRBJ1-4	15	CASSRTGGTNEKLFF	TGTGCCAGCTCACGGACAGGTGGTACTAATGAAAAACTGTTTTTT
.	many	TRBV28	TRBJ2-3	13	CASMHGGTDTQYF	TGTGCCAGCATGCACGGTGGCACAGATACGCAGTATTTT
.	.	TRBV7-9	TRBJ1-1	14	CASSLVVEGTEAFF	TGTGCCAGCAGCTTAGTGGTGGAGGGCACTGAAGCTTTCTTT
.	many	TRBV7-2	TRBJ1-2	13	CASSLEGDYGYTF	TGTGCCAGCAGCTTAGAAGGGGACTATGGCTACACCTTC
.	many	TRBV6-1	TRBJ2-1	15	CASSYSGSSYNEQFF	TGTGCCAGCAGTTATAGCGGTAGCTCCTACAATGAGCAGTTCTTC
.	many	TRBV28	TRBJ2-2	16	CASSSLVSGNTGELFF	TGTGCCAGCAGTTCCCTGGTTAGCGGGAACACCGGGGAGCTGTTTTTT
.	few	TRBV18	TRBJ2-1	15	CASSPSTASYNEQFF	TGTGCCAGCTCCCCTTCGACCGCCTCCTACAATGAGCAGTTCTTC
TRBD2	many	TRBV18	TRBJ2-1	17	CASSSYGLAGGLNEQFF	TGTGCCAGCTCATCTTACGGACTAGCGGGAGGACTCAATGAGCAGTTCTTC
TRBD2	many	TRBV6-1	TRBJ2-7	17	CASSLRRTSGSGYEQYF	TGTGCCAGCAGCCTACGTCGGACTAGCGGGAGCGGATACGAGCAGTACTTC